The rows below give T cell receptor beta chains drawn from one sample of a study of shared clonotypes between healthy human individuals. The data were produced by immunoSEQ multiplex PCR, yet TCRdb's version contains in-frame clones alone and is incomplete. This repertoire shows 1.5 million to 1.9 million clones, around 98% found once; its top ten account for roughly 0.45%. Material: naive CD4+ T cells sorted from blood. The receptors here all came from a man younger than 40 in good health. Each CDR3 is given with its conserved first and last residue. Each record gives: CDR3 protein, CDR3 DNA, V gene, J gene, clone size, CDR3 length, D gene. D genes are given only for firm matches. Some rows mark clone size as missing; the rest say once, few, many or name a class of expanded clone.

CDR3 protein: CASRGTDTDTQYF
CDR3 DNA: TGCGCCAGCCGTGGGACAGACACAGATACGCAGTATTTT
V gene: TRBV10-1
J gene: TRBJ2-3
clone size: .
CDR3 length: 13
D gene: TRBD1

CDR3 protein: CASRAGLVDVKTQYF
CDR3 DNA: TGTGCCAGCAGAGCGGGACTAGTGGACGTGAAGACCCAGTACTTC
V gene: TRBV2
J gene: TRBJ2-5
clone size: .
CDR3 length: 15
D gene: TRBD2

CDR3 protein: CATSTGTSGSAAQYF
CDR3 DNA: TGTGCCACCAGCACCGGGACTAGCGGGAGTGCGGCCCAGTACTTC
V gene: TRBV15
J gene: TRBJ2-5
clone size: .
CDR3 length: 15
D gene: TRBD2

CDR3 protein: CASKDLLLAGPTDTQYF
CDR3 DNA: TGTGCCAGCAAAGACCTCCTACTAGCGGGACCCACAGATACGCAGTATTTT
V gene: TRBV2
J gene: TRBJ2-3
clone size: .
CDR3 length: 17
D gene: TRBD2

CDR3 protein: CASSLASPVNTEAFF
CDR3 DNA: TGCGCCAGCAGCTTGGCGTCTCCAGTGAACACTGAAGCTTTCTTT
V gene: TRBV5-1
J gene: TRBJ1-1
clone size: .
CDR3 length: 15
D gene: .

CDR3 protein: CASSGLAGRYNEQFF
CDR3 DNA: TGTGCCAGCAGTGGACTAGCGGGGCGCTACAATGAGCAGTTCTTC
V gene: TRBV6-4
J gene: TRBJ2-1
clone size: .
CDR3 length: 15
D gene: TRBD2

CDR3 protein: CASSVSGTSYNEQFF
CDR3 DNA: TGTGCCAGCAGCGTTAGCGGAACCTCCTACAATGAGCAGTTCTTC
V gene: TRBV7-3
J gene: TRBJ2-1
clone size: .
CDR3 length: 15
D gene: .

CDR3 protein: CAISVVRGASTDTQYF
CDR3 DNA: TGTGCCATCAGTGTCGTTAGGGGGGCCAGCACAGATACGCAGTATTTT
V gene: TRBV10-3
J gene: TRBJ2-3
clone size: .
CDR3 length: 16
D gene: .

CDR3 protein: CASSLGGLSYNEQFF
CDR3 DNA: TGCGCCAGCAGCTTGGGCGGCCTCTCCTACAATGAGCAGTTCTTC
V gene: TRBV5-1
J gene: TRBJ2-1
clone size: once
CDR3 length: 15
D gene: .

CDR3 protein: CASSSPGGRATDTQYF
CDR3 DNA: TGCGCCAGCAGCTCACCAGGCGGGAGGGCAACAGATACGCAGTATTTT
V gene: TRBV5-1
J gene: TRBJ2-3
clone size: .
CDR3 length: 16
D gene: TRBD2

CDR3 protein: CASRTFSYSNQPQHF
CDR3 DNA: TGTGCCAGCAGAACCTTTTCATATAGCAATCAGCCCCAGCATTTT
V gene: TRBV28
J gene: TRBJ1-5
clone size: .
CDR3 length: 15
D gene: .

CDR3 protein: CASSIAPGQNYEQYF
CDR3 DNA: TGTGCCAGTAGTATAGCCCCGGGACAGAACTACGAGCAGTACTTC
V gene: TRBV19
J gene: TRBJ2-7
clone size: .
CDR3 length: 15
D gene: TRBD1

CDR3 protein: CASSLTSYNEQFF
CDR3 DNA: TGTGCCAGCAGCTTAACATCCTACAATGAGCAGTTCTTC
V gene: TRBV11-3
J gene: TRBJ2-1
clone size: .
CDR3 length: 13
D gene: .

CDR3 protein: CASSSNTGSGNTIYF
CDR3 DNA: TGCGCCAGCAGCTCCAATACAGGGTCAGGAAACACCATATATTTT
V gene: TRBV5-1
J gene: TRBJ1-3
clone size: .
CDR3 length: 15
D gene: .

CDR3 protein: CASSEGQGIYEQYF
CDR3 DNA: TGTGCCAGCTCTGAGGGACAGGGTATTTACGAGCAGTACTTC
V gene: TRBV18
J gene: TRBJ2-7
clone size: .
CDR3 length: 14
D gene: TRBD1

CDR3 protein: CASSFGPTGELFF
CDR3 DNA: TGTGCCAGCAGTTTCGGACCCACCGGGGAGCTGTTTTTT
V gene: TRBV6-1
J gene: TRBJ2-2
clone size: .
CDR3 length: 13
D gene: .

CDR3 protein: CASSRRRSGQGEDTQYF
CDR3 DNA: TGTGCCAGCAGTCGTCGTCGGTCAGGGCAGGGTGAAGATACGCAGTATTTT
V gene: TRBV7-7
J gene: TRBJ2-3
clone size: .
CDR3 length: 17
D gene: .

CDR3 protein: CASTPLGQGYNEQFF
CDR3 DNA: TGTGCCAGCACCCCACTGGGACAGGGTTACAATGAGCAGTTCTTC
V gene: TRBV27
J gene: TRBJ2-1
clone size: .
CDR3 length: 15
D gene: TRBD1

CDR3 protein: CASSQVGEQYF
CDR3 DNA: TGTGCCAGCAGTCAAGTGGGCGAGCAGTACTTC
V gene: TRBV6-5
J gene: TRBJ2-7
clone size: .
CDR3 length: 11
D gene: .

CDR3 protein: CASSHVTGDYTEAFF
CDR3 DNA: TGCGCCAGCAGCCACGTAACGGGTGACTACACTGAAGCTTTCTTT
V gene: TRBV4-1
J gene: TRBJ1-1
clone size: once
CDR3 length: 15
D gene: .

CDR3 protein: CASSPDRGGAEQYF
CDR3 DNA: TGTGCCAGCAGCCCCGACAGGGGAGGTGCCGAGCAGTACTTC
V gene: TRBV7-2
J gene: TRBJ2-7
clone size: once
CDR3 length: 14
D gene: TRBD1

CDR3 protein: CASSFPYRGEETQYF
CDR3 DNA: TGTGCCAGCAGCTTCCCTTACAGGGGGGAGGAGACCCAGTACTTC
V gene: TRBV7-9
J gene: TRBJ2-5
clone size: .
CDR3 length: 15
D gene: TRBD1

CDR3 protein: CASSRQGGNTEAFF
CDR3 DNA: TGCGCCAGCAGCAGACAGGGGGGGAACACTGAAGCTTTCTTT
V gene: TRBV5-1
J gene: TRBJ1-1
clone size: .
CDR3 length: 14
D gene: TRBD1

CDR3 protein: CASRPEGLAIHEQYF
CDR3 DNA: TGTGCAAGTCGCCCTGAGGGACTAGCAATACACGAGCAGTACTTC
V gene: TRBV12-2
J gene: TRBJ2-7
clone size: .
CDR3 length: 15
D gene: .

CDR3 protein: CAIQPGSSYNEQFF
CDR3 DNA: TGTGCCATCCAACCAGGGAGCTCCTACAATGAGCAGTTCTTC
V gene: TRBV10-3
J gene: TRBJ2-1
clone size: .
CDR3 length: 14
D gene: .

CDR3 protein: CASSYKVRATEQFF
CDR3 DNA: TGTGCCAGCAGTTATAAGGTGAGGGCCACTGAGCAGTTCTTC
V gene: TRBV2
J gene: TRBJ2-1
clone size: .
CDR3 length: 14
D gene: .

CDR3 protein: CASSPGYTEAFF
CDR3 DNA: TGTGCCAGCAGTCCAGGGTACACTGAAGCTTTCTTT
V gene: TRBV28
J gene: TRBJ1-1
clone size: .
CDR3 length: 12
D gene: .

CDR3 protein: CASTSPRDISGNTIYF
CDR3 DNA: TGTGCCAGTACCTCCCCACGCGACATCTCTGGAAACACCATATATTTT
V gene: TRBV19
J gene: TRBJ1-3
clone size: .
CDR3 length: 16
D gene: .

CDR3 protein: CASSQVFVGGGQEAYEQYF
CDR3 DNA: TGCGCCAGCAGCCAAGTTTTTGTCGGAGGTGGACAAGAGGCCTACGAGCAGTACTTC
V gene: TRBV4-1
J gene: TRBJ2-7
clone size: .
CDR3 length: 19
D gene: .

CDR3 protein: CASSLDAYGYTF
CDR3 DNA: TGCGCCAGCAGCTTGGACGCATATGGCTACACCTTC
V gene: TRBV5-1
J gene: TRBJ1-2
clone size: .
CDR3 length: 12
D gene: .

CDR3 protein: CASSLGQKLGYTF
CDR3 DNA: TGTGCCAGCAGCTTAGGGCAGAAGTTAGGCTACACCTTC
V gene: TRBV7-2
J gene: TRBJ1-2
clone size: .
CDR3 length: 13
D gene: .

CDR3 protein: CASSPGTQVDF
CDR3 DNA: TGTGCCAGTAGTCCTGGGACACAGGTTGATTTT
V gene: TRBV19
J gene: TRBJ1-4
clone size: .
CDR3 length: 11
D gene: .

CDR3 protein: CASSLSTTGNIQYF
CDR3 DNA: TGTGCCAGCAGCCTATCGACGACAGGAAACATTCAGTACTTC
V gene: TRBV7-2
J gene: TRBJ2-4
clone size: .
CDR3 length: 14
D gene: .

CDR3 protein: CASMLSRDMFGELFF
CDR3 DNA: TGTGCCAGCATGCTTTCCCGGGACATGTTCGGGGAGCTGTTTTTT
V gene: TRBV6-5
J gene: TRBJ2-2
clone size: .
CDR3 length: 15
D gene: .

CDR3 protein: CASSLPGQGAYGYTF
CDR3 DNA: TGTGCCAGCAGCTTACCCGGACAGGGTGCCTATGGCTACACCTTC
V gene: TRBV5-6
J gene: TRBJ1-2
clone size: once
CDR3 length: 15
D gene: TRBD1

CDR3 protein: CASSYTGQGREKLFF
CDR3 DNA: TGTGCCAGCAGTTACACCGGACAGGGAAGGGAAAAACTGTTTTTT
V gene: TRBV6-6
J gene: TRBJ1-4
clone size: .
CDR3 length: 15
D gene: TRBD1

CDR3 protein: CASSLAAGLVDTQYF
CDR3 DNA: TGTGCCAGCAGCTTAGCGGCAGGATTGGTAGATACGCAGTATTTT
V gene: TRBV11-2
J gene: TRBJ2-3
clone size: .
CDR3 length: 15
D gene: .

CDR3 protein: CASSPGLAGRETQYF
CDR3 DNA: TGCGCCAGCAGCCCCGGACTAGCGGGCAGGGAGACCCAGTACTTC
V gene: TRBV5-1
J gene: TRBJ2-5
clone size: .
CDR3 length: 15
D gene: TRBD2

CDR3 protein: CASSNPGETYEQYF
CDR3 DNA: TGTGCCAGCAGCAATCCAGGGGAAACCTACGAGCAGTACTTC
V gene: TRBV21-1
J gene: TRBJ2-7
clone size: .
CDR3 length: 14
D gene: .

CDR3 protein: CASSAQVNTEAFF
CDR3 DNA: TGTGCCAGCAGCGCACAAGTAAACACTGAAGCTTTCTTT
V gene: TRBV7-9
J gene: TRBJ1-1
clone size: .
CDR3 length: 13
D gene: .

CDR3 protein: CATQGAETQYF
CDR3 DNA: TGTGCCACACAGGGGGCTGAGACCCAGTACTTC
V gene: TRBV7-9
J gene: TRBJ2-5
clone size: .
CDR3 length: 11
D gene: TRBD1

CDR3 protein: CASSLALAGSTDTQYF
CDR3 DNA: TGTGCCAGCAGCTTGGCTCTAGCGGGAAGTACAGATACGCAGTATTTT
V gene: TRBV5-5
J gene: TRBJ2-3
clone size: .
CDR3 length: 16
D gene: TRBD2

CDR3 protein: CASSELPAGTGDYEQYF
CDR3 DNA: TGTGCCAGCAGTGAATTACCAGCCGGGACAGGGGATTACGAGCAGTACTTC
V gene: TRBV6-1
J gene: TRBJ2-7
clone size: .
CDR3 length: 17
D gene: TRBD1

CDR3 protein: CASSLSQGDSGANVLTF
CDR3 DNA: TGCGCCAGCAGTCTTTCCCAGGGGGACTCTGGGGCCAACGTCCTGACTTTC
V gene: TRBV5-1
J gene: TRBJ2-6
clone size: .
CDR3 length: 17
D gene: TRBD1

CDR3 protein: CASSLARGLYYEQYF
CDR3 DNA: TGCGCCAGCAGCTTGGCCCGTGGATTATACTACGAGCAGTACTTC
V gene: TRBV5-1
J gene: TRBJ2-7
clone size: .
CDR3 length: 15
D gene: .

CDR3 protein: CASPRGLAGGIDSTDTQYF
CDR3 DNA: TGTGCCAGCCCCCGGGGACTAGCGGGAGGGATTGACAGCACAGATACGCAGTATTTT
V gene: TRBV21-1
J gene: TRBJ2-3
clone size: once
CDR3 length: 19
D gene: .

CDR3 protein: CASSEQGITNTEAFF
CDR3 DNA: TGTGCCAGTAGTGAACAGGGGATTACGAACACTGAAGCTTTCTTT
V gene: TRBV19
J gene: TRBJ1-1
clone size: .
CDR3 length: 15
D gene: TRBD1

CDR3 protein: CASSPSSGEQYF
CDR3 DNA: TGTGCCAGCAGCCCTTCTAGCGGCGAGCAGTACTTC
V gene: TRBV11-3
J gene: TRBJ2-7
clone size: .
CDR3 length: 12
D gene: TRBD2

CDR3 protein: CASSLTSGTIYEQYF
CDR3 DNA: TGTGCCAGCAGCTTAACTAGCGGGACTATCTACGAGCAGTACTTC
V gene: TRBV11-2
J gene: TRBJ2-7
clone size: .
CDR3 length: 15
D gene: TRBD2

CDR3 protein: CASSLVSGRAIGNEQFF
CDR3 DNA: TGCGCCAGCAGCTTGGTTAGCGGGAGGGCCATTGGCAATGAGCAGTTCTTC
V gene: TRBV5-1
J gene: TRBJ2-1
clone size: .
CDR3 length: 17
D gene: TRBD2

CDR3 protein: CASGVLGMYGYTF
CDR3 DNA: TGTGCTAGTGGTGTGCTGGGAATGTATGGCTACACCTTC
V gene: TRBV12-5
J gene: TRBJ1-2
clone size: .
CDR3 length: 13
D gene: .

CDR3 protein: CASSRQGPDQPQHF
CDR3 DNA: TGTGCCAGCAGCAGACAGGGGCCCGATCAGCCCCAGCATTTT
V gene: TRBV6-6
J gene: TRBJ1-5
clone size: .
CDR3 length: 14
D gene: TRBD1

CDR3 protein: CASSAFGVSSYNEQFF
CDR3 DNA: TGTGCCAGCAGCGCCTTTGGGGTTTCCTCCTACAATGAGCAGTTCTTC
V gene: TRBV9
J gene: TRBJ2-1
clone size: .
CDR3 length: 16
D gene: .

CDR3 protein: CASSTHPGGNEQFF
CDR3 DNA: TGTGCCAGCAGCACGCACCCCGGGGGCAATGAGCAGTTCTTC
V gene: TRBV13
J gene: TRBJ2-1
clone size: .
CDR3 length: 14
D gene: .

CDR3 protein: CASATRDSRGYQPQHF
CDR3 DNA: TGTGCCTCCGCGACCCGGGACAGCCGAGGTTATCAGCCCCAGCATTTT
V gene: TRBV2
J gene: TRBJ1-5
clone size: .
CDR3 length: 16
D gene: TRBD1

CDR3 protein: CASSQRAGGNTGELFF
CDR3 DNA: TGTGCCAGCAGCCAACGAGCGGGAGGTAATACCGGGGAGCTGTTTTTT
V gene: TRBV4-2
J gene: TRBJ2-2
clone size: .
CDR3 length: 16
D gene: TRBD2

CDR3 protein: CASSPNTGLVGEAFF
CDR3 DNA: TGTGCCAGCTCACCAAACACAGGCCTCGTCGGAGAAGCTTTCTTT
V gene: TRBV18
J gene: TRBJ1-1
clone size: .
CDR3 length: 15
D gene: .